Below are 20 T cell receptor beta chains sequenced from a single sample in a study of cytomegalovirus exposure and HLA in healthy donors. Primers: 60 Vbeta forward and 13 Jbeta reverse. The method was immunoSEQ multiplex PCR; TCRdb's version includes in-frame clones alone and lacks a portion of them. Seen here are approximately 99,000 clones, 79% observed once, and the top ten hold around 3%. The source material was PBMCs. These TCRs come from a male donor in good health and CMV-seropositive.

J is TRBJ2-4 and V is TRBV4-2, with unresolved D. Trimming pared 1 base from V and 0 bases from J, leaving 10 bases between. The CDR3 is 16 residues long. Germline V gives CDR1 LGHNA, CDR2 YNFKEQ. CDR3 nucleotide sequence: TGTGCCAGCAGCCAAGTAGCAGTGGGAGCCAAAAACATTCAGTACTTC. This translates into CASSQVAVGAKNIQYF.

This clone was seen a few times. The chain couples TRBV4-1 to TRBJ1-2, with D possibly being TRBD1 (6 bases). Germline CDR1 reads MGHRA; CDR2 reads YSYEKL. Between the trimmed V and J ends, which lost 1 base and 4 bases, there was a span of 13 bases. The CDR3 consists of 15 residues. This CDR3 reads CASSQGGRGIYGYTF. The CDR3 DNA reads TGCGCCAGCAGCCAAGGAGGCAGGGGAATCTATGGCTACACCTTC.

The chain joins TRBV10-3 to TRBJ2-3, with TRBD2 identical over 8 bases. Germline CDR1 reads ENHRY; CDR2 reads SYGVKD. J was trimmed by 6 bases and V by 5 bases; bases with no gene match: 10. This CDR3 contains 15 residues. The CDR3 nucleotides read TGTGCCATCAGTCCCGGGACTAGGGGGAGGGATACGCAGTATTTT. It is translated as CAISPGTRGRDTQYF.

The genes are TRBV30 and TRBJ2-5, with D possibly being TRBD1 (5 bases). From germline, CDR1 is GTSNPN and CDR2 SVGIG (reference sequence). Trimming cost V 0 bases and J 9 bases, with 14 bases left between them. CDR3 length equals 13 residues. CDR3 sequence (DNA): TGTGCCTGGAGTGTAGGCTACCAAGGGGCCCAGTACTTC. It translates to CAWSVGYQGAQYF.

This chain links TRBV4-2 with TRBJ1-1; unclear D gene. Germline CDR1 reads LGHNA; CDR2 reads YNFKEQ. V gave up 0 bases and J gave up 0 bases, with 8 bases separating them. There are 15 residues in the CDR3. The CDR3 protein is CASSQDLSMNTEAFF. In nucleotides, the CDR3 is TGTGCCAGCAGCCAAGATCTCAGTATGAACACTGAAGCTTTCTTT.

The chain links TRBV30 to TRBJ1-5; 7 positions agree with TRBD1. This CDR3 has 14 amino acids. The V segment lost 4 bases and the J segment 8 bases; nucleotides outside the gene matches: 11. The germline V gene encodes CDR1 GTSNPN and CDR2 SVGIG (reference sequence). CDR3 region: CAWTRAGGNKPQHF. The CDR3 DNA sequence: TGTGCCTGGACCCGGGCAGGGGGTAATAAGCCCCAGCATTTT.

The chain combines TRBV11-2 with TRBJ1-3; D remains ambiguous. The CDR3 length is 14 residues. The V gene's germline CDR1 is SGHAT and CDR2 FQNNGV. V was cut by 3 bases and J by 6 bases, with 12 bases left in between. The DNA of the CDR3 is TGTGCCAGCAGCTTGATGTCTGAGCAAAACACCATATATTTT. This gives the protein CASSLMSEQNTIYF.

The rearrangement links TRBV9 to TRBJ2-7; 10 bases are shared with TRBD1. With 4 bases clipped from V and 2 bases from J, the junction kept 3 bases outside the gene matches. The CDR3 covers 14 residues. CDR1 and CDR2 from the germline V gene are SGDLS and YYNGEE. The CDR3 DNA reads as TGTGCCAGCAGCAACGGACAGGGGGCCTACGAGCAGTACTTC. Encoded protein: CASSNGQGAYEQYF. Full variable domain (missing parts from reference TRBV9 and TRBJ2-7): DSGVTQTPKHLITATGQRVTLRCSPRSGDLSVYWYQQSLDQGLQFLIQYYNGEERAKGNILERFSAQQFPDLHSELNLSSLELGDSALYFCASSNGQGAYEQYFGPGTRLTVT.

V and J are TRBV2 and TRBJ2-2; 9 nucleotides agree with TRBD1. CDR1 SNHLY and CDR2 FYNNEI come from the germline V gene. V trimming: 2 bases; J trimming: 6 bases; junction bases outside the gene matches: 7. The CDR3 has 16 amino acids. CDR3 DNA sequence: TGTGCCAGCAGTGAATATTGGACAGGGGTTCCCGGGGAGCTGTTTTTT. Its translation: CASSEYWTGVPGELFF.

This clone appeared a single time. This rearrangement joins TRBV7-9 to TRBJ1-1; 9 nucleotides agree with TRBD1. Germline CDR1 SEHNR, CDR2 FQNEAQ (reference sequence). With 0 bases clipped from V and 1 base from J, the junction kept 6 bases outside the gene matches. This CDR3 has 17 amino acids. As DNA, the CDR3 is TGTGCCAGCAGCTTAGCGGGACAGGGTAAACCGAACACTGAAGCTTTCTTT. It encodes CASSLAGQGKPNTEAFF.

This rearrangement joins TRBV4-3 to TRBJ1-2, with D maybe TRBD1 (5 bases). V was shortened by 4 bases and J by 7 bases, with 25 bases between the two germline ends. The CDR3 is 17 residues long. The germline gives CDR1 LGHNA, CDR2 YSLEER. CDR3 loop: CASSRELGMGGFGGYTF. The CDR3 bases are TGCGCCAGCAGCCGGGAGCTTGGTATGGGGGGATTTGGTGGCTACACCTTC.

The J gene is TRBJ1-5, the V gene TRBV4-2, with D unresolved. The CDR3 is 18 amino acids. Trimming shortened V by 0 bases and J by 1 base, and 16 bases separated the two germline ends. Germline loops: CDR1 LGHNA, CDR2 YNFKEQ. The CDR3 region is CASSQEAWVRGSNQPQHF. CDR3 DNA: TGTGCCAGCAGCCAAGAAGCTTGGGTTCGGGGAAGCAATCAGCCCCAGCATTTT.

The chain carries TRBV9 and TRBJ2-7; TRBD1 might be the D (6 bases). CDR1 SGDLS and CDR2 YYNGEE come from the germline V gene. V gave up 1 base and J gave up 2 bases, with 10 bases separating them. CDR3 length: 14 amino acids. CDR3 residues: CASSVTGQPYEQYF. Written as DNA, the CDR3 is TGTGCCAGCAGCGTAACAGGACAGCCCTACGAGCAGTACTTC.

V usage is TRBV20-1 and J usage is TRBJ2-7; TRBD1 aligns across 8 bases. CDR1 and CDR2 (germline): DFQATT, SNEGSKA (reference sequence). The J segment lost 5 bases and the V segment lost 6 bases, leaving 3 bases of the junction unmatched. CDR3 length: 11 residues. The DNA of the CDR3 is TGCAGTGCCGTGACAGGGGACGAGCAGTACTTC. It encodes CSAVTGDEQYF.

V usage is TRBV7-8 and J usage is TRBJ1-1; perhaps TRBD1 as D (6 bases). Trimming removed 5 bases from V and 1 base from J, with 20 bases in between. The CDR3 totals 17 residues. Germline V gives CDR1 SGHVS, CDR2 FQNEAQ. The CDR3 sequence: CASSPLGQSKANTEAFF. As DNA, the CDR3 is TGTGCCAGCAGCCCCCTTGGACAGAGTAAAGCGAACACTGAAGCTTTCTTT. Supplemented by reference TRBV7-8 and TRBJ1-1, the full variable domain reads GAGVSQSPRYKVAKRGQDVALRCDPISGHVSLFWYQQALGQGPEFLTYFQNEAQLDKSGLPSDRFFAERPEGSVSTLKIQRTQQEDSAVYLCASSPLGQSKANTEAFFGQGTRLTVV.

The chain is built from TRBV10-3 and TRBJ1-1; unclear D gene. The CDR3 has 15 residues. Germline V lookup: CDR1 ENHRY, CDR2 SYGVKD. V was trimmed by 2 bases and J by 0 bases, leaving 10 bases between them. CDR3 sequence: CAISENRGLNTEAFF. CDR3 nucleotide sequence: TGTGCCATCAGTGAGAACCGAGGGTTGAACACTGAAGCTTTCTTT.

This clone was seen only a few times. The sample carries other DNA sequences with the same CDR3. The chain employs TRBV29-1 and TRBJ2-7; 7 positions match TRBD1. Germline CDR1 is SQVTM and CDR2 is ANQGSEA. The length of the CDR3 is 11 residues. The ends lost 7 bases at V and 7 bases at J; junction bases unmatched: 7. The CDR3 DNA reads TGCAGCGGCTACAGGGGTGAAGAGCAGTACTTC. It specifies CSGYRGEEQYF.

This chain joins TRBV21-1 and TRBJ1-4; TRBD1 was called by the table and not checked on the DNA. TRBV21-1 has pseudogene status. The CDR3 length is 15 residues. The CDR3 sequence is CASSKGGQGDEKLFF. The CDR3 region has the DNA TGTGCCAGCAGCAAAGGAGGCCAGGGGGATGAAAAACTGTTTTTT.

The chain joins TRBV7-2 to TRBJ2-1; 8 nucleotides agree with TRBD2. Looked up from germline, CDR1 is SGHTA and CDR2 is FQGNSA. The ends lost 5 bases at V and 2 bases at J; junction bases unmatched: 5. This CDR3 has 15 residues. CDR3 nucleotide sequence: TGTGCCAGCAGCCAGGGGCGGGGGGCCTACAATGAGCAGTTCTTC. Amino acid sequence: CASSQGRGAYNEQFF. Together with reference TRBV7-2 and TRBJ2-1, the CDR3 gives the full variable domain: GAGVSQSPSNKVTEKGKDVELRCDPISGHTALYWYRQSLGQGLEFLIYFQGNSAPDKSGLPSDRFSAERTGGSVSTLTIQRTQQEDSAVYLCASSQGRGAYNEQFFGPGTRLTVL.

The chain is built from TRBV6-1 and TRBJ2-7, with a weak D call TRBD1 (6 bases). The ends were cut back, 5 bases at V and 3 bases at J, with 14 bases in the middle. CDR1 is MNHNS and CDR2 is SASEGT in the germline V gene. This CDR3 has 14 residues. CDR3 amino acids: CASSRTVPVYEQYF. In DNA form, the CDR3 reads TGTGCCAGCAGTCGGACAGTGCCAGTCTACGAGCAGTACTTC.